This entry lists 10 T cell receptor beta chains sequenced from one sample in a study. TCRdb reprocessed the RT-PCR reads with MiXCR, giving one entry per CDR3 protein. The data contain about 680,000 distinct CDR3 sequences, 14% of them singletons. Sequences were obtained from memory CD4+ T cells from blood. The receptors were gathered from a female donor in good health, serving as a healthy control.

This clonotype appeared a few times. The chain combines TRBV7-9 with TRBJ2-7; 9 bases are a match to TRBD2. V was pared by 5 bases and J by 7 bases, with 15 bases of the junction left unmatched. CDR1 SEHNR and CDR2 FQNEAQ come from the germline V gene (reference sequence). The CDR3 covers 16 residues. The CDR3 sequence is CASSPALEGLAGEQYF. Written as DNA, the CDR3 is TGTGCCAGCAGCCCGGCCTTAGAGGGACTAGCTGGGGAGCAGTACTTC.

This clonotype was counted between two and nine times. The chain employs TRBV24-1 and TRBJ2-5; D remains ambiguous. The ends were cut back, 5 bases at V and 1 base at J, with 10 bases in the middle. Germline assignment: CDR1 KGHDR and CDR2 SFDVKD. CDR3 size: 14 residues. CDR3 DNA: TGTGCCACCAGTGGCCGAGGCCTCCAAGAGACCCAGTACTTC. Translating gives CATSGRGLQETQYF.

This chain joins TRBV7-9 and TRBJ2-7; D is ambiguous. The CDR3 is 12 amino acids. Trimming removed 4 bases at V and 3 bases at J, with 7 bases between. Germline V gene sequence: CDR1 SEHNR, CDR2 FQNEAQ (reference sequence). The CDR3 nucleotides read TGTGCCAGCAGCTACGGGCTCTACGAGCAGTACTTC. Residues: CASSYGLYEQYF.

The rearrangement links TRBV3-1 to TRBJ2-7; possible D gene TRBD2, 6 bases. Germline CDR1 reads LGHDT; CDR2 reads YNNKEL (reference sequence). The CDR3 has 15 residues. The ends were cut back, 1 base at V and 6 bases at J, with 16 bases in the middle. CDR3 sequence reads: CASSQGTPLRGEQYF. In DNA, the CDR3 is TGTGCCAGCAGCCAAGGTACTCCCCTGCGGGGCGAGCAGTACTTC.

This clonotype occurred many times. This chain joins TRBV20-1 and TRBJ2-1, with 7 bases identical to TRBD2. The CDR3 has 14 residues. In germline, CDR1 is DFQATT, CDR2 SNEGSKA (reference sequence). V trimming: 6 bases; J trimming: 7 bases; junction bases outside the gene matches: 12. The CDR3 DNA sequence: TGCAGTGCGCCTACTAGCGCAATCTTGAATGAGCAGTTCTTC. As protein: CSAPTSAILNEQFF.

The rearrangement joins TRBV6-1 to TRBJ2-3, with D possibly TRBD1 on 6 matching bases. CDR1 and CDR2 from the germline V gene are MNHNS and SASEGT. The CDR3 has 17 amino acids. V was pared by 4 bases and J by 1 base, with 18 bases between. The CDR3 loop reads CASSGRQGTLRTDTQYF. The CDR3 DNA sequence: TGTGCCAGCAGTGGCCGACAAGGGACATTGCGCACAGATACGCAGTATTTT.

This clonotype was seen ten or more times. This chain uses TRBV7-3 with TRBJ1-6, with TRBD1 identical over 7 bases. The CDR3 spans 15 residues. CDR1 is SGHTA and CDR2 is FQGTGA in the germline V gene. J gave up 7 bases and V 5 bases, and 8 bases lay outside the gene matches. The CDR3 protein is CASSRTGQTNSPLHF. The DNA for the CDR3 is TGTGCCAGCAGCCGAACGGGACAGACAAATTCACCCCTCCACTTT.

This clonotype was seen a handful of times. V usage is TRBV3-1 and J usage is TRBJ1-6; D gene unclear. V was clipped by 2 bases and J by 10 bases, with 12 bases between them. The length of the CDR3 is 14 residues. Germline CDR1 is LGHDT and CDR2 is YNNKEL (reference sequence). CDR3 amino acids: CASSQSAGGSPLHF. CDR3 sequence (DNA): TGTGCCAGCAGCCAATCCGCGGGTGGATCACCCCTCCACTTT.

The chain links TRBV5-4 to TRBJ1-2; 11 bases are shared with TRBD1. The junction had 5 bases not matched to a gene; V was cut back by 3 bases and J by 7 bases. Germline values: CDR1 SGHNT, CDR2 YYREEE (reference sequence). The CDR3 length is 14 residues. CDR3 residues: CASSSGQGAVGYTF. CDR3 DNA: TGTGCCAGCAGCTCCGGACAGGGGGCTGTTGGCTACACCTTC.

This clonotype came up a few times. The genes are TRBV4-3 and TRBJ2-3, with 11 bases aligning to TRBD2. Trimming took 0 bases from V and 3 from J; bases not matched to a gene: 8. The CDR3 consists of 18 residues. Germline assignment: CDR1 LGHNA and CDR2 YSLEER. In DNA, the CDR3 is TGCGCCAGCAGCCAAGAGAGGATAGCGGGAGGGTATACAGATACGCAGTATTTT. Its protein product is CASSQERIAGGYTDTQYF.